The next 16 T cell receptor beta chains were all read from a single sample in a study of blood T cells in healthy people across ages. Primers used in a second PCR of about 6 to 11 cycles were a sample-barcoded 5' primer and a J-beta primer mix. Using its own MiXCR run on the 5' RACE reads, TCRdb lists one record per CDR3 protein. The sample includes 1.5 million to 2 million distinct CDR3 sequences, 40% to 55% seen only once; the top ten take approximately 2.1%. The material sequenced was blood. All receptors derive from a woman in her 40s in good health.

In nucleotides, the CDR3 is TGTGCCAACCAGGGGAAGAGCACAGATACGCAGTATTTT. It codes for CANQGKSTDTQYF. This sequence joins TRBV6-1 and TRBJ2-3, with D possibly TRBD1 on 6 matching bases. V was shortened by 10 bases and J by 0 bases, with 11 bases between the two germline ends. Germline V lookup: CDR1 MNHNS, CDR2 SASEGT. The CDR3 length is 13 residues.

This clonotype was counted a few times. This rearrangement joins TRBV6-2 or TRBV6-3 to TRBJ2-1; the D gene is possibly TRBD2 (5 bases). Germline values: CDR1 MNHEY, CDR2 SVGEGT. Deletions cut 2 bases from V and 2 bases from J, with 10 bases between. The CDR3 sequence is 15 residues long. CDR3 region: CASSYREPTYNEQFF. The CDR3 DNA follows: TGTGCCAGCAGTTACAGGGAGCCGACCTACAATGAGCAGTTCTTC.

About this clonotype itself: One end of the junction fails to match germline, which may point to a read error. This rearrangement joins TRBV5-1 to TRBJ1-1, with D perhaps matching TRBD1 (6 bases). Germline-derived CDR1 and CDR2 are SGHRS and YFSETQ. This CDR3 has 14 residues. The chain's CDR3 is CASSLGGGTTEAFF. CDR3 DNA sequence: TGTGCCAGCAGCTTAGGAGGGGGGACCACTGAAGCTTTCTTT.

This clonotype was picked up one time. The chain is built from TRBV4-3 and TRBJ1-1; D is ambiguous. Trimming stripped 0 bases from V and 1 base from J, with 15 bases between. Germline-derived CDR1 and CDR2 are LGHNA and YSLEER. The CDR3 has 17 amino acids. The CDR3 nucleotides read TGCGCCAGCAGCCAAGACCATATTGGGCTAACGAACACTGAAGCTTTCTTT. It translates to CASSQDHIGLTNTEAFF.

The chain recombines TRBV6-2 or TRBV6-3 with TRBJ1-2; D remains unclear. Germline V gene data show CDR1 as MNHEY and CDR2 as SVGEGT. This CDR3 spans 17 amino acids. V lost 2 bases, J lost 5 bases, and 21 bases lay in between. The CDR3 DNA is TGTGCCAGCAGTTACCCTTTTGCCCGGCAAACCCTTTATGGCTACACCTTC. It encodes CASSYPFARQTLYGYTF.

This clonotype has only a few counts. The chain combines TRBV7-2 with TRBJ2-5; D ambiguous. This CDR3 has 14 residues. V was clipped by 8 bases and J by 2 bases, with 15 bases between them. Per the germline V gene, CDR1 is SGHTA and CDR2 is FQGNSA. For the CDR3, the DNA is TGTGCCAGCCTAGTGGGTGGGCCTCAAGAGACCCAGTACTTC. Translated: CASLVGGPQETQYF.

The J gene is TRBJ1-4, the V gene TRBV29-1; tentatively, D is TRBD1 (5 bases). The germline V gene has CDR1 SQVTM and CDR2 ANQGSEA. Trimming stripped 6 bases from V and 4 bases from J, with 9 bases between. The CDR3 has 12 residues. This CDR3 is CSVHQGNEKLFF. CDR3 sequence (DNA): TGCAGCGTCCACCAGGGTAATGAAAAACTGTTTTTT.

This sequence joins TRBV20-1 and TRBJ1-6; 9 nucleotides align to TRBD1. Germline assignment: CDR1 DFQATT and CDR2 SNEGSKA (reference sequence). This CDR3 contains 15 residues. Unmatched junction bases numbered 4, after V lost 0 bases and J lost 7 bases. The CDR3 protein is CSAREATGGNSPLHF. CDR3 sequence (DNA): TGCAGTGCTAGAGAAGCGACAGGGGGGAATTCACCCCTCCACTTT.

The CDR3 DNA follows: TGTGCCTCTGGGCGAACTGAAGCTTTCTTT. Residues: CASGRTEAFF. The chain employs TRBV28 and TRBJ1-1, with D uncertain. V was pared by 11 bases and J by 5 bases, with 9 bases between. CDR3 size: 10 residues. Germline assignment: CDR1 MDHEN and CDR2 SYDVKM.

The chain uses TRBV20-1 and TRBJ2-1; 10 nucleotides align to TRBD2. This CDR3 has 15 amino acids. Trimming removed 2 bases from V and 4 bases from J; junction bases left unmatched: 5. CDR1 is DFQATT, CDR2 SNEGSKA, per germline (reference sequence). DNA of the CDR3: TGCAGTGCTAGAAACCCAGCGGGGGGGTACAATGAGCAGTTCTTC. The encoded protein is CSARNPAGGYNEQFF.

The genes are TRBV27 and TRBJ2-4; the match to TRBD2 covers 10 bases. TRBJ2-7 explains the end of the DNA better; the J call may be wrong. Germline lookup yields CDR1 MNHEY and CDR2 SMNVEV (reference sequence). The CDR3 extends over 15 amino acids. The CDR3 region is CASSPTRLAGYEQYF. DNA for the CDR3: TGTGCCAGCAGTCCGACCCGACTAGCGGGCTACGAGCAGTACTTC.

The chain has TRBV28 and TRBJ2-7, with TRBD1 identical over 7 bases. This CDR3 is 16 amino acids long. From germline, CDR1 is MDHEN and CDR2 SYDVKM. With V trimmed by 2 bases and J by 0 bases, 7 bases remained unmatched. The CDR3 nucleotides are TGTGCCAGCAGTTTACTACACAGGGGTTACTCCTACGAGCAGTACTTC. The encoded protein is CASSLLHRGYSYEQYF.

This clonotype turned up a few times. The V and J genes are TRBV6-2 or TRBV6-3 and TRBJ2-7; TRBD1 is a possible D gene (7 bases). CDR3 length equals 14 residues. Germline V gene lookup returns CDR1 MNHEY and CDR2 SVGEGT. V lost 5 bases and J 4 bases, leaving 15 bases between the germline ends. The CDR3 DNA follows: TGTGCCAGCAGTCACCAGACAGGGAGGTACGAGCAGTACTTC. This sequence encodes CASSHQTGRYEQYF.

This clonotype was observed a few times. This chain joins TRBV13 and TRBJ1-4; 10 nucleotides line up with TRBD1. V lost 6 bases to trimming and J lost 8 bases; unmatched junction nucleotides: 9. The CDR3 length is 15 residues. Germline V CDR1 and CDR2: PRHDT, FYEKMQ (reference sequence). The CDR3 loop is CASSSGQGGGEKLFF. In DNA form, the CDR3 reads TGTGCCAGCAGTTCCGGACAGGGGGGAGGCGAAAAACTGTTTTTT.

This clonotype showed up just once. The chain carries TRBV20-1 and TRBJ2-7; D may be TRBD1 or TRBD2 (6 bases each). Trimming removed 6 bases at V and 4 bases at J, with 16 bases between. Germline V lookup: CDR1 DFQATT, CDR2 SNEGSKA (reference sequence). The CDR3 runs 13 residues. The CDR3 nucleotides read TGCAGTGCCCATACAGGGCGGGGTTACGAGCAGTACTTC. Translation gives CSAHTGRGYEQYF.

The chain has TRBV3-1 and TRBJ2-7; tentatively, D is TRBD1 or TRBD2 (5 bases each). The V end lost 3 bases, the J end lost 4 bases, and 13 bases lay between the germline ends. The CDR3 extends over 14 amino acids. In germline, CDR1 is LGHDT, CDR2 YNNKEL (reference sequence). The CDR3 is CASSHMGDRYEQYF. DNA for the CDR3: TGTGCCAGCAGCCATATGGGGGATCGGTACGAGCAGTACTTC.